This TCR beta chain was identified during a study of T cells in Graves' hyperthyroidism and ophthalmopathy. The germline gives CDR1 DFQATT, CDR2 SNEGSKA (reference sequence). The CDR3 sequence is 14 residues long. V lost 4 bases and J lost 5; bases outside the gene matches: 7. RNA transcripts served as the template for amplifying TCR beta CDR3 regions. First-round RT-PCR targeting the TCR CDR3 was performed with the HTBI primer set. TCRdb reprocessed the multiplex PCR reads with MiXCR, giving one entry per CDR3 protein. The sample includes some 300,000 distinct CDR3 sequences, roughly 19% of them seen just once.

The TCR was taken from a man between 45 and 60 years old with Graves' ophthalmopathy. The sample taken for sequencing was blood. The rearrangement joins TRBV20-1 to TRBJ2-1, with TRBD2 matching 8 bases. This CDR3 is CSAKVAGYNNEQFF. The CDR3 coding sequence is TGCAGTGCTAAGGTAGCGGGATATAACAATGAGCAGTTCTTC.